The clone carrying this T cell receptor beta chain has more than one count but fewer than ten. Its antigen is undetermined. The V and J ends lost 1 base and 0 bases respectively, with 12 bases between them. Germline V gene data show CDR1 as SGHAT and CDR2 as FQNNGV. This CDR3 comprises 17 residues. The data derive from a study of early T cells in non-severe SARS-CoV-2 infection. In the library, individual cDNA molecules carried attached unique molecular identifiers. TCRdb recomputed calls from the 5' RACE reads with MiXCR, one row per CDR3 protein. The sample lists tens of thousands of distinct CDR3 sequences; around 10% were seen once. Overall study results and limits: Comparison of clonotypes with VDJdb favored anti-spike CD8 responses while missing private and CD4 specificities.

The sequence was obtained from an adult who was a healthcare worker with PCR-confirmed SARS-CoV-2 infection or an uninfected control (not recorded which). The specimen was whole blood, collected at baseline. The chain uses TRBV11-2 and TRBJ2-2; tentative D call: TRBD1 (6 bases). The CDR3 DNA follows: TGTGCCAGCAGCTTAGCCAGACAGGAGTCGAACACCGGGGAGCTGTTTTTT. It codes for CASSLARQESNTGELFF.